Each of the 8 T cell receptor beta chains below was sequenced from the same sample in a study of T cells expressing NK-cell markers. TCRdb re-called the 5' RACE reads and shows each CDR3 protein once, DNA omitted. The clone table shows roughly 180,000 distinct CDR3 sequences, with the ten largest holding around 20%. Source material: blood T cells: a sorted CD56 or NKG2C T cell subset, CD4+ or CD8+ T cells, or bulk PBMC T cells (not recorded which). Receptors originate from a woman between 18 and 69 years old in good health.

The CDR3 here is CASSLGGAGFNEQFF. The J gene is TRBJ2-1, the V gene TRBV7-7; as DNA is missing, the TRBD1 call by TCRdb cannot be tested. The CDR3 is made up of 15 amino acids. The V gene's germline CDR1 is SSHAT and CDR2 FNYEAQ (reference sequence).

The chain links TRBV2 to TRBJ2-7; TCRdb's D gene call, TRBD2, goes unchecked for lack of DNA. Germline V gives CDR1 SNHLY, CDR2 FYNNEI. This CDR3 contains 14 residues. The CDR3 loop reads CASSVNRLSNEQYF.

The chain carries TRBV15 and TRBJ2-1. The CDR3 loop spans 16 amino acids. Germline values: CDR1 LNHNV, CDR2 YYDKDF (reference sequence). CDR3 sequence reads: CATSRDRMASYNEQFF. The full variable domain, with the rest looked up from reference TRBV15 and TRBJ2-1, is DAMVIQNPRYQVTQFGKPVTLSCSQTLNHNVMYWYQQKSSQAPKLLFHYYDKDFNNEADTPDNFQSRRPNTSFCFLDIRSPGLGDTAMYLCATSRDRMASYNEQFFGPGTRLTVL.

The chain links TRBV7-3 to TRBJ1-2; TCRdb outputs TRBD1, but without DNA this stays unchecked. The CDR3 runs to 18 residues. The germline V gene encodes CDR1 SGHTA and CDR2 FQGTGA. The CDR3 sequence: CASSSSPGQGAANYGYTF.

The rearrangement links TRBV7-3 to TRBJ2-6; without DNA, the TCRdb call of TRBD1 cannot be checked. Germline lookup yields CDR1 SGHTA and CDR2 FQGTGA. The CDR3 is made up of 17 amino acids. CDR3 amino acids: CASSTSGTDSGANVLTF.

The rearrangement uses TRBV11-2 and TRBJ2-7. Germline lookup yields CDR1 SGHAT and CDR2 FQNNGV. CDR3 length equals 13 residues. The CDR3 loop is CASREGNSYEQYF.

The rearrangement joins TRBV15 to TRBJ1-2. The CDR3 contains 14 residues. Germline CDR1 is LNHNV and CDR2 is YYDKDF (reference sequence). CDR3 sequence: CATSRDKGLGGYTF.

This rearrangement joins TRBV20-1 to TRBJ1-1; without DNA, the TCRdb call of TRBD1 cannot be checked. The CDR3 is made up of 14 amino acids. CDR1 and CDR2 (germline): DFQATT, SNEGSKA (reference sequence). CDR3 protein: CSARPLAGNTEAFF.